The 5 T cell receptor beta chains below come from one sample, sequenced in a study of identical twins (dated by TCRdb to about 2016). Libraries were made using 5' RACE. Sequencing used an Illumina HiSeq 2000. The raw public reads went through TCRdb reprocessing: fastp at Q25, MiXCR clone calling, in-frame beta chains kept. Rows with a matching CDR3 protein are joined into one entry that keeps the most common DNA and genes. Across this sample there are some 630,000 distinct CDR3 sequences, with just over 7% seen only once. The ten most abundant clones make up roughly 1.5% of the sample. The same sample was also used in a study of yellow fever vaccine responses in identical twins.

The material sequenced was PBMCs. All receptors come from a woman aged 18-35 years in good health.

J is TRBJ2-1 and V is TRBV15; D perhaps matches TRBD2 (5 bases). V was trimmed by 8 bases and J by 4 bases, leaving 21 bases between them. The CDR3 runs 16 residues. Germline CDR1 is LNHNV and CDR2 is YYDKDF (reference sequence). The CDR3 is CATCADSGIPYNEQFF. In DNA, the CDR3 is TGTGCCACCTGTGCGGACTCCGGAATCCCATACAATGAGCAGTTCTTC.

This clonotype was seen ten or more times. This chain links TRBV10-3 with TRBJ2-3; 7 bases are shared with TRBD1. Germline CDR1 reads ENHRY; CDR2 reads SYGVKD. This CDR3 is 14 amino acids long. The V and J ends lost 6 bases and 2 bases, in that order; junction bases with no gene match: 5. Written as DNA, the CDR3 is TGTGCCATCAGAAGGGGGCTCGACACAGATACGCAGTATTTT. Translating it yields CAIRRGLDTDTQYF.

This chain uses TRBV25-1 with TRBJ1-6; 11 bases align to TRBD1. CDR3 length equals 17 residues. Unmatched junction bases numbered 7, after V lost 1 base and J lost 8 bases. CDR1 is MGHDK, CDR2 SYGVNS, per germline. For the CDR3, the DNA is TGTGCCAGCAGTGAATTGGTGTGGACAGGGGGCGATTCACCCCTCCACTTT. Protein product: CASSELVWTGGDSPLHF.

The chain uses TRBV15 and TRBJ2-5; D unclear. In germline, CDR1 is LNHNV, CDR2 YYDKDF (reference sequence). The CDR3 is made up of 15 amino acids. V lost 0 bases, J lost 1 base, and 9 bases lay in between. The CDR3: CATSRDRWAQETQYF. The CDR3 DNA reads TGTGCCACCAGCAGAGATCGATGGGCCCAAGAGACCCAGTACTTC.

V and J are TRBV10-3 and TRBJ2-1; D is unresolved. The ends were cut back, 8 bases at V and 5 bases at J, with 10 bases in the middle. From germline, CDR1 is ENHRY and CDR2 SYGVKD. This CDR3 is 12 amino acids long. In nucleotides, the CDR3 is TGTGCCATCCTTAGTACCCACAATGAGCAGTTCTTC. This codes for CAILSTHNEQFF.